These T cell receptor beta chains were read from a single sample in a study of CDR3 diversity in severe acne. Via MiXCR, TCRdb re-called the PCR reads, giving one row per CDR3 protein. The repertoire includes 79,000 or so distinct CDR3 sequences, less than 65% of them detected once, and about 9.9% sits in the top ten. The source material was blood. The receptors shown here come from a male donor with severe acne vulgaris. The CDR3 runs from the conserved cysteine through the conserved F or W. A D gene is named only where the DNA matches it firmly. Clone size is shown for a subset of rows, as once, few, many or a class of expanded clone.

d_gene,abundance,j_gene,v_gene,CDR3aa,CDR3nt
.,.,TRBJ2-7,TRBV25-1,CASSLVGWEQYF,TGTGCCAGCAGCTTGGTCGGGTGGGAGCAGTACTTC
TRBD2,many,TRBJ2-3,TRBV5-1,CASSLRLAGSLDTQYF,TGCGCCAGCAGCTTGAGGCTAGCGGGATCCCTAGATACGCAGTATTTT
TRBD1,many,TRBJ2-1,TRBV7-9,CASSLTTGDNEQFF,TGTGCCAGCAGCTTAACGACAGGGGACAATGAGCAGTTCTTC
TRBD1,many,TRBJ2-7,TRBV14,CASSQDLGPGTGHSYEQYF,TGTGCCAGCAGCCAAGATCTTGGTCCCGGGACAGGGCACTCCTACGAGCAGTACTTC
.,.,TRBJ2-5,TRBV19,CASSSLSFQETQYF,TGTGCCAGTAGTTCATTGTCTTTCCAAGAGACCCAGTACTTC
.,.,TRBJ2-3,TRBV25-1,CASSDSSSPDTLYF,TGTGCCAGCAGTGACTCTAGCTCTCCAGATACGCTGTATTTT
.,.,TRBJ2-2,TRBV9,CASSVTGTSRVELFF,TGTGCCAGCAGCGTAACAGGCACCTCTAGAGTGGAGCTGTTTTTT
.,few,TRBJ2-5,TRBV7-7,CASSLAGSLQETQYF,TGTGCTAGCAGCTTAGCAGGCAGTCTCCAAGAGACCCAGTACTTC
TRBD2,.,TRBJ2-1,TRBV5-1,CASSPRLAGGPLYNEQFF,TGCGCCAGCAGCCCGCGACTAGCGGGAGGGCCTTTGTACAATGAGCAGTTCTTC
.,.,TRBJ2-2,TRBV7-2,CVTSLEYATGELFF,TGTGTCACGTCTTTGGAGTACGCTACCGGGGAGCTGTTTTTT
TRBD2,.,TRBJ2-7,TRBV10-3,CASISRDYSYEQYF,TGTGCCAGTATTTCCAGGGACTACTCCTACGAGCAGTACTTC
TRBD1,few,TRBJ1-4,TRBV7-2,CASSLADRAYRKLFF,TGTGCCAGCAGCTTAGCGGACAGGGCGTATCGAAAACTGTTTTTT
TRBD1,.,TRBJ1-5,TRBV6-1,CASRGQGDQPQHF,TGTGCCAGCAGGGGGCAGGGGGATCAGCCCCAGCATTTT
TRBD1,.,TRBJ2-7,TRBV29-1,CSAATGKSYEQYF,TGCAGCGCCGCGACAGGGAAATCCTACGAGCAGTACTTC
TRBD2,.,TRBJ2-3,TRBV2,CASSVGGSARGTDTQYF,TGTGCCAGCAGTGTAGGCGGGAGTGCTCGGGGCACAGATACGCAGTATTTT
TRBD2,many,TRBJ2-5,TRBV5-1,CASSRSGAQETQYF,TGCGCCAGCAGCAGGAGCGGGGCCCAAGAGACCCAGTACTTC
.,.,TRBJ2-7,TRBV10-3,CAISEEVSYEQYF,TGTGCCATCAGTGAGGAGGTATCCTACGAGCAGTACTTC
.,few,TRBJ1-4,TRBV7-9,CASSFGVNVLFF,TGTGCCAGCAGCTTCGGGGTGAATGTGCTGTTTTTT
TRBD1,few,TRBJ1-2,TRBV27,CASSTYRGEDYGYTF,TGTGCCAGCAGTACGTACAGGGGAGAGGACTATGGCTACACCTTC
.,.,TRBJ1-1,TRBV6-6,CASSYLQFMNTEAFF,TGTGCCAGCAGTTACTTACAGTTCATGAACACTGAAGCTTTCTTT
TRBD2,.,TRBJ2-7,TRBV7-9,CASRSGVRGDEQYF,TGTGCCAGCAGATCAGGGGTGCGGGGGGACGAGCAGTACTTC
.,few,TRBJ2-6,TRBV25-1,CASSQDPSGANVLTF,TGTGCCAGCAGTCAGGACCCCTCTGGGGCCAACGTCCTGACTTTC
TRBD1,.,TRBJ1-1,TRBV28,CASSLDRDRGSRPEAFF,TGTGCCAGCAGCCTCGACCGGGACAGGGGATCCAGACCGGAAGCTTTCTTT
.,few,TRBJ2-7,TRBV2,CASRVGDPGEQYF,TGTGCCAGCAGGGTTGGGGATCCAGGCGAGCAGTACTTC
TRBD2,.,TRBJ2-7,TRBV7-3,CASSGTSGSFHEQYF,TGTGCCAGCAGCGGGACTAGCGGGAGTTTCCACGAGCAGTACTTC
TRBD1,few,TRBJ1-1,TRBV4-1,CASSPQTGNEAFF,TGCGCCAGCAGCCCCCAGACAGGGAATGAAGCTTTCTTT
.,.,TRBJ2-7,TRBV25-1,CASSEIDEQYF,TGCGCCAGCAGTGAGATAGACGAGCAGTACTTC
.,few,TRBJ1-5,TRBV7-3,CASSQTQDNQPQHF,TGTGCCAGCAGCCAAACACAGGACAATCAGCCCCAGCATTTT
TRBD2,.,TRBJ2-3,TRBV4-2,CASSHTSGRPGTDTQYF,TGTGCCAGCAGCCATACTAGCGGGAGACCCGGGACAGATACGCAGTATTTT
TRBD2,many,TRBJ2-1,TRBV24-1,CATSDFIAGGPEQFF,TGTGCCACCAGTGATTTTATAGCGGGAGGGCCTGAGCAGTTCTTC
TRBD2,few,TRBJ2-3,TRBV11-2,CASSGTSGSYEDTQYF,TGTGCCAGCAGTGGGACTAGCGGGAGCTATGAGGATACGCAGTATTTT
.,.,TRBJ2-5,TRBV7-2,CASNNDLRTQYF,TGTGCCAGCAACAACGACCTAAGGACCCAGTACTTC
TRBD1,once,TRBJ2-5,TRBV30,CAWSSRQGF,TGTGCCTGGAGTTCGAGACAGGGGTTC
.,many,TRBJ2-5,TRBV5-1,CASSAAQETQYF,TGCGCCAGCAGCGCCGCGCAAGAGACCCAGTACTTC
.,many,TRBJ1-3,TRBV19,CASSVLGGSLSGNTIYF,TGTGCCAGTAGCGTCTTAGGCGGAAGTCTCTCTGGAAACACCATATATTTT
TRBD1,many,TRBJ2-7,TRBV20-1,CSAPRDREPYEQYF,TGCAGTGCCCCGCGGGACAGGGAGCCCTACGAGCAGTACTTC
TRBD2,many,TRBJ2-2,TRBV7-8,CASSLGLAGATGELFF,TGTGCCAGCAGCTTAGGTCTAGCGGGAGCCACCGGGGAGCTGTTTTTT
TRBD1,.,TRBJ2-6,TRBV7-9,CASSSLDRNSGANVLTF,TGTGCCAGCAGTTCCCTGGACAGGAACTCTGGGGCCAACGTCCTGACTTTC
.,.,TRBJ2-5,TRBV7-6,CASSLDLGQETQYF,TGTGCCAGCAGCTTAGATCTCGGTCAAGAGACCCAGTACTTC
TRBD2,.,TRBJ2-2,TRBV6-6,CASSYGLANTGELFF,TGTGCCAGCAGTTACGGACTAGCGAACACCGGGGAGCTGTTTTTT
.,.,TRBJ1-2,TRBV6-1,CASSEERETNYGYTF,TGTGCCAGCAGTGAAGAACGGGAAACTAACTATGGCTACACCTTC
TRBD2,few,TRBJ2-5,TRBV10-2,CASSRTSGSETQYF,TGCGCCAGCAGTCGGACTAGCGGGAGTGAGACCCAGTACTTC
TRBD1,.,TRBJ2-2,TRBV24-1,CATSDPPGQGNTGELFF,TGTGCCACCAGTGATCCCCCGGGACAGGGGAACACCGGGGAGCTGTTTTTT